This T cell receptor (beta chain) comes out of a study of blood T cell repertoires in COVID-19. Profiled with immunoSEQ multiplex PCR; TCRdb holds only in-frame clones, not every one. This table holds around 86,000 clones, approximately 85% found once. CDR1 is SGHTA and CDR2 is FQGNSA in the germline V gene. CDR3 length: 14 residues. V was clipped by 1 base and J by 14 bases; unmatched bases: 10. The material sequenced was peripheral blood. The clonotype comes from a human donor in a cohort sampled during active COVID-19. The chain is built from TRBV7-2 and TRBJ2-3; 9 bases map to TRBD1. CDR3 in amino acids: CASSLVGQGPRRYF. CDR3 coding DNA: TGTGCCAGCAGCTTAGTGGGACAGGGTCCCCGGCGGTATTTT.